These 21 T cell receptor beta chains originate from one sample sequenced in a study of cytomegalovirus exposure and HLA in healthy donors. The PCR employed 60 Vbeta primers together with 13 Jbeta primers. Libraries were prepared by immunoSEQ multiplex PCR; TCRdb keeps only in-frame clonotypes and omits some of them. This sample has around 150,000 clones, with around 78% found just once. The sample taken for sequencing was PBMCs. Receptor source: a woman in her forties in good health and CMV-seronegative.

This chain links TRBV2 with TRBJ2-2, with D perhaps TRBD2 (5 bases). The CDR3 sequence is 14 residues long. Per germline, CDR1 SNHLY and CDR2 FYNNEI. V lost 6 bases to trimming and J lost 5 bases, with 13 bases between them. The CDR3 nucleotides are TGTGCCAGCAGGTCCCGGGGTCGTACCGGGGAGCTGTTTTTT. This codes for CASRSRGRTGELFF.

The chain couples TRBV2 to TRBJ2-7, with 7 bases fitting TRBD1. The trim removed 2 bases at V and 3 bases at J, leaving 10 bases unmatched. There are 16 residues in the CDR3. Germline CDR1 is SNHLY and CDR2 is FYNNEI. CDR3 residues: CASSEYVLGQHYEQYF. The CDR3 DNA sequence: TGTGCCAGCAGTGAATATGTGCTGGGACAGCACTACGAGCAGTACTTC.

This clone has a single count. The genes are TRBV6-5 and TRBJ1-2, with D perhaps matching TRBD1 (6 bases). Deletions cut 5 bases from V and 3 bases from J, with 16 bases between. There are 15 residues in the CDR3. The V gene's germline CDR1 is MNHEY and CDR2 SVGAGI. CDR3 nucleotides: TGTGCCAGCAGTGCCACAGGGTATGGGGACTATGGCTACACCTTC. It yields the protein CASSATGYGDYGYTF.

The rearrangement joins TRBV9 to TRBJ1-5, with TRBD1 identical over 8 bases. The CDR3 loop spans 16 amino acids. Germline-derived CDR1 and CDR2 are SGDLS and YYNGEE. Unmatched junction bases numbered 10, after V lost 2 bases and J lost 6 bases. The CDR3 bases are TGTGCCAGCAGCGTTGGGACAGGCTCTGCTGGTCAGCCCCAGCATTTT. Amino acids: CASSVGTGSAGQPQHF. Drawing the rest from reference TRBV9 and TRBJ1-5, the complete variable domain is DSGVTQTPKHLITATGQRVTLRCSPRSGDLSVYWYQQSLDQGLQFLIQYYNGEERAKGNILERFSAQQFPDLHSELNLSSLELGDSALYFCASSVGTGSAGQPQHFGDGTRLSIL.

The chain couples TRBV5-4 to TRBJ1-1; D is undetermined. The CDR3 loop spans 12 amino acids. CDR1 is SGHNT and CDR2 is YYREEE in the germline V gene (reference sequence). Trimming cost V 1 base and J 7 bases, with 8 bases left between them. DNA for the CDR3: TGTGCCAGCAGCTTGAGGGCGGGTGAAGCTTTCTTT. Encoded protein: CASSLRAGEAFF.

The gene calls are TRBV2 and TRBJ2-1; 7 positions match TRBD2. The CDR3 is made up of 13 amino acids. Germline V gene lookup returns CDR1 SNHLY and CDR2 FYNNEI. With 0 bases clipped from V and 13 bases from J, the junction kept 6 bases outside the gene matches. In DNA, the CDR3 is TGTGCCAGCAGTGAAGCAGTCGCGGGGGTACAGTTCTTC. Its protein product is CASSEAVAGVQFF.

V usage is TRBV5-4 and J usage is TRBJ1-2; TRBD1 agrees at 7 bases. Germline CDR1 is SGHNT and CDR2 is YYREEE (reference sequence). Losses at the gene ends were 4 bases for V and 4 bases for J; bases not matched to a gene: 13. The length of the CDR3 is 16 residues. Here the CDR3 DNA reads TGTGCCAGCAGCCCCCGACAGGGTCTCCCCCCCTATGGCTACACCTTC. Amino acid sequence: CASSPRQGLPPYGYTF.

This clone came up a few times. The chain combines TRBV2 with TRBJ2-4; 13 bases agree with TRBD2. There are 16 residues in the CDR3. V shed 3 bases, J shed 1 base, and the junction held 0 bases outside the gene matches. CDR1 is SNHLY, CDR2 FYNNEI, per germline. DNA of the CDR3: TGTGCCAGCAGTGAGGGACTAGCGGGGGCCAAAAACATTCAGTACTTC. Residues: CASSEGLAGAKNIQYF.

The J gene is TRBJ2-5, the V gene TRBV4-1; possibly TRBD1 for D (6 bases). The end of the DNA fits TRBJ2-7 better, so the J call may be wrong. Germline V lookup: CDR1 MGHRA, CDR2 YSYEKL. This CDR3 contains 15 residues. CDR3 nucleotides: TGCGCCAGCAGCCAAGCGCGATCCAGGGGCTACGAGCAGTACTTC. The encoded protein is CASSQARSRGYEQYF.

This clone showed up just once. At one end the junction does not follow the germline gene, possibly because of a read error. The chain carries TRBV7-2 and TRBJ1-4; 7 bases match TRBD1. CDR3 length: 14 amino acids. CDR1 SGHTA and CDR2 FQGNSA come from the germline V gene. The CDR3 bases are TGTGTCAGCAGCGTAGGGACAGCTAATGAAAAACTGTTTTTT. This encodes CVSSVGTANEKLFF.

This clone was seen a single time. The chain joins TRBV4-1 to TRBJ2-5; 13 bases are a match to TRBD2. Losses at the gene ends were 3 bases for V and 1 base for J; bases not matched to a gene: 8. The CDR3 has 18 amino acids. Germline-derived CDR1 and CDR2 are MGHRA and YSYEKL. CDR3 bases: TGCGCCAGCAGCCAGACCCCCGGGACTAGCGGGACCCAAGAGACCCAGTACTTC. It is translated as CASSQTPGTSGTQETQYF.

The CDR3 DNA reads as TGTGCCAGCAGTGGCGGGTTTGGACTAGCGGGGGGGCGGAGCACAGATACGCAGTATTTT. Its translation: CASSGGFGLAGGRSTDTQYF. This rearrangement joins TRBV2 to TRBJ2-3; 15 positions agree with TRBD2. CDR1 and CDR2 (germline): SNHLY, FYNNEI. This CDR3 is built from 20 residues. V lost 4 bases to trimming and J lost 0 bases; unmatched junction nucleotides: 11.

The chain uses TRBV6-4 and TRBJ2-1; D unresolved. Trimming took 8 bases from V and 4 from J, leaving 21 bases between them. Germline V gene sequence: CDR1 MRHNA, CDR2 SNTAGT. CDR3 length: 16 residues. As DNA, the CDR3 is TGTGCCAGCGATCCGTTACTGATACCTCGATACAATGAGCAGTTCTTC. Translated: CASDPLLIPRYNEQFF.

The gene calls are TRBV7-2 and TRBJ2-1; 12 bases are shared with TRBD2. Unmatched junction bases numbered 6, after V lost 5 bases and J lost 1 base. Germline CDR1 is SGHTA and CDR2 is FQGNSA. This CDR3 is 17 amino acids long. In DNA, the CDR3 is TGTGCCAGCAGCCGTTGGACTAGCGGGATTTCCTACAATGAGCAGTTCTTC. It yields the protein CASSRWTSGISYNEQFF.

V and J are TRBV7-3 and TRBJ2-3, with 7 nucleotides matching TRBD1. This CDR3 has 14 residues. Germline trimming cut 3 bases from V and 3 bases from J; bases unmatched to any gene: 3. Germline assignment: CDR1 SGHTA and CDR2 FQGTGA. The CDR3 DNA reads TGTGCCAGCAGCTTCCGGGACAGTACAGATACGCAGTATTTT. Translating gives CASSFRDSTDTQYF.

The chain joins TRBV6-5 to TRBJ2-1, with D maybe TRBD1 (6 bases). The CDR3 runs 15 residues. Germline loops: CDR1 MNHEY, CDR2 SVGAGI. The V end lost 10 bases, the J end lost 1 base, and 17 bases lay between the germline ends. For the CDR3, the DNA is TGTGCCACCCTAACAGGGAGAAGGTCCTACAATGAGCAGTTCTTC. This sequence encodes CATLTGRRSYNEQFF.

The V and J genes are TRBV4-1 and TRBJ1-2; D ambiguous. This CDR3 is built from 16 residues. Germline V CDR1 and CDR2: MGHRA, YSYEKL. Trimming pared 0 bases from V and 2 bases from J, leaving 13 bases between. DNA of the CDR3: TGCGCCAGCAGCCAAGACCCCCGTAGCTTAAACTATGGCTACACCTTC. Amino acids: CASSQDPRSLNYGYTF.

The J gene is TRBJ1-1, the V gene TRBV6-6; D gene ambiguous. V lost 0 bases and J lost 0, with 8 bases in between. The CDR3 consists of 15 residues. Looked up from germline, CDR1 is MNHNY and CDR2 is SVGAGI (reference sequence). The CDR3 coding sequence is TGTGCCAGCAGTTACTCCCAGACAATGAACACTGAAGCTTTCTTT. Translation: CASSYSQTMNTEAFF.

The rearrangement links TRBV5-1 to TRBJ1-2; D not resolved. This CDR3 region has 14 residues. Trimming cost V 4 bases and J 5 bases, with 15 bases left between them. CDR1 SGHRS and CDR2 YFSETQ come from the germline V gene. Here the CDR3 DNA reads TGCGCCAGCAGCCCAACTGCGGGTAATTATGGCTACACCTTC. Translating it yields CASSPTAGNYGYTF.

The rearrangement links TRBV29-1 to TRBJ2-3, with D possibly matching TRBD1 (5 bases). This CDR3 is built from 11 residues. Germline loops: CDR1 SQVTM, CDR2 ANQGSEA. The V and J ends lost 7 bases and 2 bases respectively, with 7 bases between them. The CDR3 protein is CSAGHTDTQYF. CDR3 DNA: TGCAGCGCTGGACACACAGATACGCAGTATTTT.

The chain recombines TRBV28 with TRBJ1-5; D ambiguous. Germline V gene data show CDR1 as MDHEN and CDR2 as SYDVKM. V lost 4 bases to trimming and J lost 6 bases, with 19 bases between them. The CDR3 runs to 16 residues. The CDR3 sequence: CASSSLLAGPIQPQHF. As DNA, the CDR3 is TGTGCCAGCAGTTCCCTCCTCGCGGGTCCTATTCAGCCCCAGCATTTT.